The 23 T cell receptor beta chains below were found in one sample sequenced in a study of T cells in Graves' hyperthyroidism and ophthalmopathy. Authors of the study amplified TCR beta CDR3 regions from RNA transcripts. TCR CDR3 underwent first-round RT-PCR with the HTBI primer set. Each CDR3 protein is one row after TCRdb ran MiXCR on the multiplex PCR reads. Of under 450,000 distinct CDR3 sequences in the sample, 15% to 18% were seen once. The specimen was blood. These receptors were obtained from a woman under 30 with Graves' hyperthyroidism.

This clonotype was detected many times. V usage is TRBV13 and J usage is TRBJ2-4; D is perhaps TRBD2 (6 bases). Per the germline V gene, CDR1 is PRHDT and CDR2 is FYEKMQ (reference sequence). Trimming removed 0 bases at V and 9 bases at J, with 15 bases between. This CDR3 spans 15 amino acids. In nucleotides, the CDR3 is TGTGCCAGCAGCTTAGGAGAAGCGGGTCTGGGCATTCAGTACTTC. Translated: CASSLGEAGLGIQYF.

This clonotype came up many times. This sequence joins TRBV30 and TRBJ2-7; a weak D match, TRBD2 (5 bases). V was clipped by 0 bases and J by 5 bases, with 14 bases between them. Germline V CDR1 and CDR2: GTSNPN, SVGIG (reference sequence). This CDR3 has 14 residues. CDR3: CAWSVRAAGDEQYF. The CDR3 DNA reads as TGTGCCTGGAGTGTCCGAGCGGCCGGGGACGAGCAGTACTTC.

This clonotype was found many times. V gene TRBV11-2 combines with J gene TRBJ2-1, with TRBD2 matching 8 bases. The V and J ends lost 4 bases and 10 bases, in that order; junction bases with no gene match: 9. In germline, CDR1 is SGHAT, CDR2 FQNNGV. This CDR3 comprises 14 residues. The DNA for the CDR3 is TGTGCCAGCAGCTCCACGGGGGGGGGACGAGAGCAGTTCTTC. As protein: CASSSTGGGREQFF.

This clonotype was counted at least ten times. This chain joins TRBV7-2 and TRBJ1-1, with 10 bases that match TRBD1. The V and J ends lost 5 bases and 4 bases, in that order; junction bases with no gene match: 10. The CDR3 is 16 residues long. The V gene's germline CDR1 is SGHTA and CDR2 FQGNSA. CDR3 amino acids: CASSARQGAGGTEAFF. The CDR3 DNA sequence: TGTGCCAGCAGCGCAAGACAGGGGGCGGGTGGCACTGAAGCTTTCTTT. Drawing the rest from reference TRBV7-2 and TRBJ1-1, the complete variable domain is GAGVSQSPSNKVTEKGKDVELRCDPISGHTALYWYRQSLGQGLEFLIYFQGNSAPDKSGLPSDRFSAERTGGSVSTLTIQRTQQEDSAVYLCASSARQGAGGTEAFFGQGTRLTVV.

This clonotype came up many times. The chain is built from TRBV15 and TRBJ2-1; 10 positions agree with TRBD2. J gave up 2 bases and V 4 bases, and 2 bases lay outside the gene matches. CDR1 LNHNV and CDR2 YYDKDF come from the germline V gene (reference sequence). This CDR3 contains 15 residues. CDR3 sequence reads: CATSNGLAAYNEQFF. The CDR3 nucleotides read TGTGCCACCAGCAACGGACTAGCGGCCTACAATGAGCAGTTCTTC.

This clonotype occurred many times. The chain employs TRBV11-2 and TRBJ2-5, with 11 bases that match TRBD2. This CDR3 has 15 residues. Per the germline V gene, CDR1 is SGHAT and CDR2 is FQNNGV. Unmatched junction bases numbered 5, after V lost 5 bases and J lost 3 bases. CDR3 coding DNA: TGTGCCAGCAGCCCGGGACTAGCGGTTAAAGAGACCCAGTACTTC. Protein: CASSPGLAVKETQYF.

This clonotype was observed a handful of times. This chain connects TRBV28 to TRBJ2-7; tentatively, D is TRBD1 or TRBD2 (5 bases each). The CDR3 spans 14 residues. CDR1 is MDHEN and CDR2 is SYDVKM in the germline V gene. Between the trimmed V and J ends, which lost 8 bases and 1 base, there was a span of 15 bases. The CDR3 nucleotides are TGTGCCAGCCGAAGACAGAGGGGTTCCTACGAGCAGTACTTC. Its protein product is CASRRQRGSYEQYF.

This clonotype showed up many times. V usage is TRBV6-1 and J usage is TRBJ2-7, with D perhaps matching TRBD1 (6 bases). The CDR3 runs to 14 residues. CDR1 is MNHNS and CDR2 is SASEGT in the germline V gene. Trimming stripped 3 bases from V and 3 bases from J, with 12 bases between. CDR3 residues: CASSEAQGGYEQYF. DNA of the CDR3: TGTGCCAGCAGTGAGGCACAGGGTGGCTACGAGCAGTACTTC.

CDR3 amino acids: CSARAGTGTTEQFF. The CDR3 region has the DNA TGCAGTGCTAGAGCCGGGACAGGGACCACTGAGCAGTTCTTC. The genes are TRBV20-1 and TRBJ2-1; 9 positions agree with TRBD1. CDR1 is DFQATT and CDR2 is SNEGSKA in the germline V gene (reference sequence). The CDR3 length is 14 residues. After removal of 1 base from V and 9 bases from J, the junction contained 7 bases not matched to a gene.

V is TRBV5-6 and J is TRBJ2-7, with D possibly TRBD1 on 6 matching bases. The CDR3 runs 13 residues. The V end lost 4 bases, the J end lost 5 bases, and 13 bases lay between the germline ends. The germline V gene has CDR1 SGHDT and CDR2 YYEEEE. The CDR3 DNA is TGTGCCAGCAGCCAACAGGGCGAGGACGAGCAGTACTTC. Translating it yields CASSQQGEDEQYF.

Many counts were recorded for this clonotype. The chain couples TRBV7-9 to TRBJ2-5; D is uncertain. Trimming removed 2 bases from V and 5 bases from J, with 9 bases in between. This CDR3 region has 13 residues. Per germline, CDR1 SEHNR and CDR2 FQNEAQ (reference sequence). Here the CDR3 reads CASSLSRVETQYF. CDR3 DNA sequence: TGTGCCAGCAGCTTAAGTAGGGTGGAGACCCAGTACTTC.

The sample holds many counts of this clonotype. V and J are TRBV28 and TRBJ2-1; the D gene could be TRBD1 or TRBD2 (6 bases each). CDR1 and CDR2 from the germline V gene are MDHEN and SYDVKM. The CDR3 spans 16 residues. The V end lost 1 base, the J end lost 2 bases, and 12 bases lay between the germline ends. The CDR3 coding sequence is TGTGCCAGCAGTTTATTTCTGGAGGGGGCCTACAATGAGCAGTTCTTC. Its translation is CASSLFLEGAYNEQFF.

This sequence joins TRBV28 and TRBJ2-1, with D possibly matching TRBD1 (6 bases). Germline CDR1 is MDHEN and CDR2 is SYDVKM. V dropped 6 bases and J dropped 3 bases, with 15 bases sitting between them. This CDR3 is built from 15 residues. In DNA, the CDR3 is TGTGCCAGCAGAACCGGGACACAGGACTACAATGAGCAGTTCTTC. It is translated as CASRTGTQDYNEQFF. Full variable domain (rest looked up from reference TRBV28 and TRBJ2-1): DVKVTQSSRYLVKRTGEKVFLECVQDMDHENMFWYRQDPGLGLRLIYFSYDVKMKEKGDIPEGYSVSREKKERFSLILESASTNQTSMYLCASRTGTQDYNEQFFGPGTRLTVL.

This chain uses TRBV4-1 with TRBJ1-4; no definite D call. V was pared by 5 bases and J by 8 bases, with 21 bases between. CDR1 and CDR2 (germline): MGHRA, YSYEKL. This CDR3 has 16 residues. This chain's CDR3 is CASSSIREPTYEKLFF. The CDR3 DNA reads TGCGCCAGCAGCTCGATCCGGGAGCCGACTTACGAAAAACTGTTTTTT.

This clonotype was recorded at least ten times. This chain connects TRBV12-3 or TRBV12-4 to TRBJ2-7, with D tentatively TRBD2 (5 bases). This CDR3 is 13 amino acids long. The V gene lost 1 base and the J gene lost 5 bases, with 9 bases spanning the gap. In DNA, the CDR3 is TGTGCCAGCAGTTTAGGGCTAGCTGACGAGCAGTACTTC. As protein: CASSLGLADEQYF.

The rearrangement joins TRBV29-1 to TRBJ2-3, with D unresolved. Trimming took off 5 bases at V and 2 bases at J, with 14 bases between the two ends. The CDR3 length is 14 residues. Germline loops: CDR1 SQVTM, CDR2 ANQGSEA. CDR3 coding DNA: TGCAGCGTTTGGTTGGACCACTTCACAGATACGCAGTATTTT. It is translated as CSVWLDHFTDTQYF.

At least ten counts were recorded for this clonotype. This chain uses TRBV20-1 with TRBJ1-6, with D maybe TRBD1 (5 bases). Germline loops: CDR1 DFQATT, CDR2 SNEGSKA (reference sequence). V lost 5 bases and J 7 bases, leaving 12 bases between the germline ends. This CDR3 has 13 amino acids. The CDR3 reads CSALPGTNSPLHF. DNA for the CDR3: TGCAGTGCTCTTCCAGGGACCAATTCACCCCTCCACTTT.

This clonotype was seen repeatedly, ten times or more. This chain links TRBV7-9 with TRBJ2-7, with D possibly being TRBD2 (5 bases). V shed 6 bases and J shed 2 bases, with 14 bases lying between them. The CDR3 spans 14 residues. CDR1 and CDR2 from the germline V gene are SEHNR and FQNEAQ (reference sequence). DNA for the CDR3: TGTGCCAGCAGTCCTGGACTCCCCCCCTACGAGCAGTACTTC. It specifies CASSPGLPPYEQYF.

This clonotype was seen ten or more times. J is TRBJ1-3 and V is TRBV30; D is ambiguous. Germline V gene sequence: CDR1 GTSNPN, CDR2 SVGIG (reference sequence). The CDR3 is made up of 13 amino acids. V lost 2 bases and J 0 bases, leaving 5 bases between the germline ends. CDR3 in DNA: TGTGCCTGGAGTCTACGCTCTGGAAACACCATATATTTT. It encodes CAWSLRSGNTIYF.

This clonotype was seen ten or more times. This sequence joins TRBV12-3 or TRBV12-4 and TRBJ1-1, with a tentative D call TRBD1 (6 bases). This CDR3 is built from 16 residues. Trimming removed 0 bases from V and 3 bases from J, with 14 bases in between. The CDR3 region has the DNA TGTGCCAGCAGTTTAGCGCTTGGGGGGCCGGACACTGAAGCTTTCTTT. The encoded protein is CASSLALGGPDTEAFF.

This clonotype was recorded many times. The chain is built from TRBV6-1 and TRBJ2-2; no firm D call. Germline CDR1 MNHNS, CDR2 SASEGT. The CDR3 is 13 residues long. With 5 bases removed from V and 4 bases from J, the gap between germline ends came to 8 bases. The CDR3 nucleotides read TGTGCCAGCAGTCTAGGATCCACCGGGGAGCTGTTTTTT. Encoded protein: CASSLGSTGELFF.

This clonotype has ten or more counts. The chain is built from TRBV24-1 and TRBJ1-5; D is unresolved. CDR1 is KGHDR, CDR2 SFDVKD, per germline. V gave up 1 base and J gave up 7 bases, with 7 bases separating them. This CDR3 spans 13 amino acids. CDR3 residues: CATSDFRGQPQHF. The CDR3 DNA reads as TGTGCCACCAGTGATTTTCGGGGACAGCCCCAGCATTTT.

CDR3 DNA sequence: TGCAGTGCTCTCCCGGGACAGAGATTGTACAAGCAGTACTTC. Translating it yields CSALPGQRLYKQYF. This chain connects TRBV20-1 to TRBJ2-7, with 7 bases aligning to TRBD1. The CDR3 runs 14 residues. The V gene end was trimmed by 5 bases and the J gene end by 8 bases; junction bases not matched to a gene: 15. Germline assignment: CDR1 DFQATT and CDR2 SNEGSKA (reference sequence).